The next 25 T cell receptor beta chains were all read from a single sample in a study of blood T cell repertoires in COVID-19. This table comes from immunoSEQ multiplex PCR, and its TCRdb copy is limited to in-frame clones, with some not included. Found here are about 88,000 clones, less than 90% of them singletons; the top ten hold more than 9.5%. The sample comprised peripheral blood. The receptors were sampled from a human donor in a cohort sampled during active COVID-19.

The rearrangement uses TRBV24-1 and TRBJ2-3; D uncertain. CDR3 size: 12 residues. Germline CDR1 KGHDR, CDR2 SFDVKD. V shed 4 bases and J shed 2 bases, with 3 bases lying between them. CDR3 bases: TGTGCCACCAGTGACTTCACAGATACGCAGTATTTT. Protein sequence: CATSDFTDTQYF.

The CDR3 sequence is CASSEAPSGLLPQHF. In DNA, the CDR3 is TGTGCCAGCAGTGAAGCGCCCTCCGGTCTCCTTCCCCAGCATTTT. The gene calls are TRBV2 and TRBJ1-5; D is unresolved. With 0 bases removed from V and 10 bases from J, the gap between germline ends came to 16 bases. The germline CDR1 and CDR2 sequences are SNHLY and FYNNEI. The CDR3 spans 15 residues.

The rearrangement uses TRBV7-9 and TRBJ2-1; 12 bases are a match to TRBD2. The V gene's germline CDR1 is SEHNR and CDR2 FQNEAQ (reference sequence). The CDR3 contains 19 residues. V lost 5 bases and J lost 6; bases outside the gene matches: 17. The CDR3 is CASSLPTSSGRASRNEQFF. CDR3 coding DNA: TGTGCCAGCAGCCTACCGACTTCTAGCGGGAGGGCCTCTCGCAATGAGCAGTTCTTC.

Here the CDR3 DNA reads TGTGCCTGGGGGACCGGGGGGGCCCGGACTTACGAGCAGTACTTC. Its translation is CAWGTGGARTYEQYF. The V and J genes are TRBV30 and TRBJ2-7; TRBD2 matches 8 bases. The CDR3 covers 15 residues. Germline V gives CDR1 GTSNPN, CDR2 SVGIG (reference sequence). V was clipped by 5 bases and J by 4 bases; unmatched bases: 13.

V gene TRBV9 combines with J gene TRBJ2-3; D is unresolved. Looked up from germline, CDR1 is SGDLS and CDR2 is YYNGEE. Trimming took 1 base from V and 4 from J, leaving 7 bases between them. This CDR3 comprises 13 residues. Written as DNA, the CDR3 is TGTGCCAGCAGCGTATCGGTGGCAGATACGCAGTATTTT. Translated: CASSVSVADTQYF.

The chain employs TRBV24-1 and TRBJ2-1, with TRBD2 matching over 13 bases. Germline V gene lookup returns CDR1 KGHDR and CDR2 SFDVKD. J gave up 6 bases and V 6 bases, and 10 bases lay outside the gene matches. This CDR3 region has 17 residues. CDR3 region: CATSTGTSGARANEQFF. DNA of the CDR3: TGTGCCACCAGTACCGGGACTAGCGGGGCCCGGGCCAATGAGCAGTTCTTC.

V is TRBV5-6 and J is TRBJ2-2; D uncertain. V lost 4 bases and J 6 bases, leaving 7 bases between the germline ends. CDR3 length equals 12 residues. Looked up from germline, CDR1 is SGHDT and CDR2 is YYEEEE. The DNA of the CDR3 is TGTGCCAGCAGCCGGAGATCCGGGGAGCTGTTTTTT. Translating it yields CASSRRSGELFF.

The chain employs TRBV28 and TRBJ1-1, with D hard to call. V was clipped by 3 bases and J by 1 base, with 3 bases between them. Germline V gives CDR1 MDHEN, CDR2 SYDVKM. The CDR3 extends over 12 amino acids. The CDR3 nucleotides read TGTGCCAGCAGTTTTCAGAACACTGAAGCTTTCTTT. It translates to CASSFQNTEAFF.

V is TRBV16 and J is TRBJ2-5; D uncertain. V lost 7 bases and J 5 bases, leaving 17 bases between the germline ends. This CDR3 comprises 14 residues. Per germline, CDR1 KGHSY and CDR2 FQNENV. CDR3 sequence: CASTPTNPRETQYF. DNA for the CDR3: TGTGCCAGCACCCCAACGAACCCCCGGGAGACCCAGTACTTC.

The chain is built from TRBV2 and TRBJ2-7, with a possible D match to TRBD1 (6 bases). The CDR3 has 12 residues. Looked up from germline, CDR1 is SNHLY and CDR2 is FYNNEI. Trimming removed 4 bases at V and 4 bases at J, with 8 bases between. The DNA of the CDR3 is TGTGCCAGCAGTGCCGGGACATACGAGCAGTACTTC. It codes for CASSAGTYEQYF.

The rearrangement links TRBV12-3 or TRBV12-4 to TRBJ2-5; D is unresolved. The CDR3 totals 11 residues. V lost 4 bases and J lost 5, with 5 bases in between. The CDR3: CASSSRETQYF. The CDR3 DNA follows: TGTGCCAGCAGTTCCCGGGAGACCCAGTACTTC.

V is TRBV7-3 and J is TRBJ1-4; TRBD1 might be the D (5 bases). Germline lookup yields CDR1 SGHTA and CDR2 FQGTGA. The CDR3 sequence is 14 residues long. V lost 0 bases, J lost 6 bases, and 8 bases lay in between. This chain's CDR3 is CASSLTGGDEKLFF. CDR3 sequence (DNA): TGTGCCAGCAGCTTAACCGGGGGGGATGAAAAACTGTTTTTT. The complete variable domain, with remaining parts taken from reference TRBV7-3 and TRBJ1-4, reads GAGVSQTPSNKVTEKGKYVELRCDPISGHTALYWYRQSLGQGPEFLIYFQGTGAADDSGLPNDRFFAVRPEGSVSTLKIQRTERGDSAVYLCASSLTGGDEKLFFGSGTQLSVL.

The chain employs TRBV3-1 (or the pseudogene TRBV3-2) and TRBJ1-5; TRBD1 is a possible D gene (6 bases). Germline V gives CDR1 LGHDT, CDR2 YNNKEL (reference sequence). V lost 4 bases and J lost 5, with 15 bases in between. This CDR3 spans 15 amino acids. This CDR3 is CASSPRGNEDQPQHF. Here the CDR3 DNA reads TGTGCCAGCAGCCCGAGGGGGAATGAGGATCAGCCCCAGCATTTT.

This clone counts as medium-sized (0.01 to 0.1%). The chain has TRBV7-3 and TRBJ2-1, with D possibly matching TRBD2 (5 bases). CDR1 is SGHTA and CDR2 is FQGTGA in the germline V gene. This CDR3 spans 16 amino acids. Trimming pared 4 bases from V and 5 bases from J, leaving 18 bases between. CDR3 loop: CASSSGYGLADNEQFF. For the CDR3, the DNA is TGTGCCAGCAGCTCAGGATATGGACTGGCGGACAATGAGCAGTTCTTC.

The chain employs TRBV3-1 (or the pseudogene TRBV3-2) and TRBJ2-1; TRBD2 matches at 7 bases. After removal of 2 bases from V and 0 bases from J, the junction contained 1 base not matched to a gene. This CDR3 has 15 amino acids. Germline V gives CDR1 LGHDT, CDR2 YNNKEL (reference sequence). The CDR3 loop reads CASSQSGGSYNEQFF. The CDR3 nucleotides read TGTGCCAGCAGCCAATCGGGGGGCTCCTACAATGAGCAGTTCTTC.

The V and J genes are TRBV7-9 and TRBJ2-7, with TRBD1 identical over 10 bases. This CDR3 contains 13 residues. Germline lookup yields CDR1 SEHNR and CDR2 FQNEAQ (reference sequence). The junction had 2 bases not matched to a gene; V was cut back by 3 bases and J by 6 bases. The DNA for the CDR3 is TGTGCCAGCAGCTTGACAGGGGGCGGCGAGCAGTACTTC. It specifies CASSLTGGGEQYF.

V usage is TRBV5-1 and J usage is TRBJ2-5; D gene ambiguous. The CDR3 loop spans 14 amino acids. Germline V lookup: CDR1 SGHRS, CDR2 YFSETQ. V dropped 2 bases and J dropped 0 bases, with 8 bases sitting between them. The CDR3 is CASSLSRDQETQYF. The CDR3 region has the DNA TGCGCCAGCAGCTTATCACGGGACCAAGAGACCCAGTACTTC.

V and J are TRBV27 and TRBJ1-1, with 8 bases aligning to TRBD1. The CDR3 has 15 residues. The germline V gene has CDR1 MNHEY and CDR2 SMNVEV (reference sequence). Losses at the gene ends were 5 bases for V and 5 bases for J; bases not matched to a gene: 10. The CDR3 nucleotides are TGTGCCAGCAGTCCCAGGGGGCCCAGGGTAACTGAAGCTTTCTTT. As protein: CASSPRGPRVTEAFF.

The chain joins TRBV5-1 to TRBJ2-5; 8 nucleotides line up with TRBD1. The V segment lost 0 bases and the J segment 5 bases; nucleotides outside the gene matches: 9. Germline V CDR1 and CDR2: SGHRS, YFSETQ. The CDR3 runs to 16 residues. The DNA of the CDR3 is TGCGCCAGCAGCTTGGTCGGACAGGGAGAGTATGAGACCCAGTACTTC. This translates into CASSLVGQGEYETQYF.

The rearrangement uses TRBV5-1 and TRBJ1-1, with TRBD1 identical over 8 bases. This CDR3 has 15 amino acids. Germline V gives CDR1 SGHRS, CDR2 YFSETQ. The junction had 11 bases not matched to a gene; V was cut back by 4 bases and J by 6 bases. Here the CDR3 DNA reads TGCGCCAGCAGCACGGGACAGGCGGCGACGGCTGAAGCTTTCTTT. Protein: CASSTGQAATAEAFF.

V and J are TRBV5-4 and TRBJ1-2, with TRBD1 as a possible D gene (6 bases). This CDR3 is 15 amino acids long. The germline V and J ends were trimmed by 3 bases and 6 bases, with 18 bases remaining between them. Germline V gene data show CDR1 as SGHNT and CDR2 as YYREEE (reference sequence). The CDR3 here is CASSSATQGSHGYTF. CDR3 DNA: TGTGCCAGCAGCTCGGCAACGCAGGGGAGCCATGGCTACACCTTC.

The V call is TRBV27, the J call TRBJ1-3; D unclear. CDR1 MNHEY and CDR2 SMNVEV come from the germline V gene (reference sequence). There are 16 residues in the CDR3. Trimming removed 0 bases at V and 0 bases at J, with 9 bases between. The DNA of the CDR3 is TGTGCCAGCAGTTTATCGGGCCCCAGCTCTGGAAACACCATATATTTT. It is translated as CASSLSGPSSGNTIYF.

The chain is built from TRBV7-3 and TRBJ2-3; tentative D call: TRBD1 (6 bases). CDR3 length equals 15 residues. The V end was cut by 3 bases, the J end by 0 bases, with 10 bases between. The germline gives CDR1 SGHTA, CDR2 FQGTGA. The CDR3 sequence is CASSFYGTSTDTQYF. The CDR3 DNA is TGTGCCAGCAGCTTTTACGGGACAAGCACAGATACGCAGTATTTT.

V usage is TRBV20-1 and J usage is TRBJ1-6, with D uncertain. The CDR3 contains 14 residues. From germline, CDR1 is DFQATT and CDR2 SNEGSKA (reference sequence). The V end was cut by 3 bases, the J end by 9 bases, with 15 bases between. This CDR3 is CSASSSVTLSPLHF. The CDR3 nucleotides are TGCAGTGCTAGTAGCTCGGTCACTCTTTCACCCCTCCACTTT.

The chain uses TRBV14 and TRBJ1-6; D call uncertain. Trimming left V 1 base short and J 5 bases short, with 9 bases between. The CDR3 length is 15 residues. Per the germline V gene, CDR1 is SGHDN and CDR2 is FVKESK. The CDR3 region has the DNA TGTGCCAGCAGCCAAGGCTGGAGCCATAATTCACCCCTCCACTTT. Translating it yields CASSQGWSHNSPLHF.